These T cell receptor beta chains were read from a single sample in a study of coeliac disease. Generated by immunoSEQ multiplex PCR, the TCRdb table keeps only in-frame clones and is missing some. The repertoire holds approximately 8,500 clones, with about three fifths as singletons. Sequencing was performed on intraepithelial lymphocytes from the gut. These receptors all come from a woman in her sixties or seventies with celiac disease. Each CDR3 is given with its conserved first and last residue. Fields, in order: D gene, V gene, clone size, J gene, CDR3 DNA, CDR3 protein. The D gene is left open where the match is weak. Expanded clones get a size class; other rows say once, few or many, or leave the size out.

D: .; V: TRBV4-1; size: .; J: TRBJ2-2; DNA: TGCGCCAGCAGCCGAACCGGGACTGTGGTCGGGGAGCTGTTTTTT; CDR3: CASSRTGTVVGELFF
D: .; V: TRBV6-5; size: once; J: TRBJ2-3; DNA: TGTGCCAGCAGCCCCTTGGACAGTTACACAGATACGCAGTATTTT; CDR3: CASSPLDSYTDTQYF
D: TRBD2; V: TRBV28; size: few; J: TRBJ2-3; DNA: TGTGCCAGCAGACCACTAATCACCCAGCGGGGGGGCGGAGATACGCAGTATTTT; CDR3: CASRPLITQRGGGDTQYF
D: TRBD1; V: TRBV7-6; size: .; J: TRBJ2-7; DNA: TGTGCCAGCAGCTTAGGGACAGGGGGCATCGACGAGCAGTACTTC; CDR3: CASSLGTGGIDEQYF
D: TRBD1; V: TRBV13; size: few; J: TRBJ2-3; DNA: TGTGCCAGCAGCTTACAGGGGGGCACAGATACGCAGTATTTT; CDR3: CASSLQGGTDTQYF
D: TRBD1; V: TRBV29-1; size: .; J: TRBJ2-3; DNA: TGCAGCGTTGTCGCGGGACAGGGGGCGACGGATACGCAGTATTTT; CDR3: CSVVAGQGATDTQYF
D: .; V: TRBV7-2; size: .; J: TRBJ2-5; DNA: TGTGCCAGCAGCCCCACTCGGGAGACCCAGTACTTC; CDR3: CASSPTRETQYF
D: .; V: TRBV4-1; size: few; J: TRBJ1-2; DNA: TGCGCCAGCAGCCGGGGCAAAACCGGTGGCTACACCTTC; CDR3: CASSRGKTGGYTF
D: .; V: TRBV7-3; size: .; J: TRBJ2-2; DNA: TGTGCCAGCGGTTGGGAGCAAAACACCGGGGAGCTGTTTTTT; CDR3: CASGWEQNTGELFF
D: .; V: TRBV6-1; size: .; J: TRBJ2-3; DNA: TGTGCCAGCAGTGAAGCGGGATTGTGGGGAGCGAGCACAGATACGCAGTATTTT; CDR3: CASSEAGLWGASTDTQYF
D: .; V: TRBV27; size: few; J: TRBJ2-3; DNA: TGTGCCAGCAGTTTTAGCAGCTTAGATACGCAGTATTTT; CDR3: CASSFSSLDTQYF
D: .; V: TRBV7-2; size: .; J: TRBJ1-2; DNA: TGTGCCAGCAGCCCCCCAGGGTACTATGGCTACACCTTC; CDR3: CASSPPGYYGYTF
D: .; V: TRBV6-5; size: .; J: TRBJ2-7; DNA: TGTGCCAGCAGTCGACAAGAAAACTACGAGCAGTACTTC; CDR3: CASSRQENYEQYF
D: TRBD2; V: TRBV10-3; size: .; J: TRBJ2-5; DNA: TGTGCCATCAGTGAAGGCCGTTTTGGGACTAGCGGAGCCCGGAATGGAGAGACCCAGTACTTC; CDR3: CAISEGRFGTSGARNGETQYF
D: TRBD2; V: TRBV9; size: .; J: TRBJ2-7; DNA: TGTGCCAGCAGCGTCGGCACTAGCGGGAGCTACGAGCAGTACTTC; CDR3: CASSVGTSGSYEQYF
D: TRBD2; V: TRBV9; size: .; J: TRBJ2-7; DNA: TGTGCCAGCAGCGGCGGGACTAGCGGGAGCTACGAGCAGTACTTC; CDR3: CASSGGTSGSYEQYF
D: TRBD1; V: TRBV6-5; size: once; J: TRBJ2-1; DNA: TGTGCCAGCAGACACCCGACAGGGCATGAGCAGTTCTTC; CDR3: CASRHPTGHEQFF
D: TRBD1; V: TRBV28; size: .; J: TRBJ1-3; DNA: TGTGCCAGCAGCATAATAAATTACGCGGGACAGGTGAACACCATATATTTT; CDR3: CASSIINYAGQVNTIYF
D: TRBD1; V: TRBV19; size: .; J: TRBJ2-3; DNA: TGTGCCAGTAGTACCGGGACAGGGGGCACAGATACGCAGTATTTT; CDR3: CASSTGTGGTDTQYF
D: TRBD2; V: TRBV27; size: few; J: TRBJ2-1; DNA: TGTGCCAGCAGTCTCCTTAGCGGGGTGAAGTTCTTC; CDR3: CASSLLSGVKFF
D: TRBD1; V: TRBV6-6; size: .; J: TRBJ1-3; DNA: TGTGCCAGCAGTTACTCGACAGGGGGCTCTGGAAACACCATATATTTT; CDR3: CASSYSTGGSGNTIYF
D: TRBD2; V: TRBV7-9; size: .; J: TRBJ2-5; DNA: TGTGCCAGCAGCTTACCGCTAGCGGGACTCCCGGGGGAGACCCAGTACTTC; CDR3: CASSLPLAGLPGETQYF
D: .; V: TRBV6-5; size: large; J: TRBJ2-1; DNA: TGTGCCAGCAGTTACGCAGGGCACAATGAGCAGTTCTTC; CDR3: CASSYAGHNEQFF
D: TRBD1; V: TRBV27; size: few; J: TRBJ1-2; DNA: TGTGCCAGCAGGACCACAGGGGTACTTAACTATGGCTACACCTTC; CDR3: CASRTTGVLNYGYTF
D: .; V: TRBV9; size: .; J: TRBJ2-1; DNA: TGTGCCAGCAGCGGTGAGGCTGCCTACAATGAGCAGTTCTTC; CDR3: CASSGEAAYNEQFF
D: .; V: TRBV5-1; size: .; J: TRBJ1-2; DNA: TGCGCCAGCACTGATAGCTTCTATGGCTACACCTTC; CDR3: CASTDSFYGYTF
D: TRBD1; V: TRBV7-9; size: .; J: TRBJ2-3; DNA: TGTGCCAGCAGCTTGGGTCACAGGGGGATCACAGATACGCAGTATTTT; CDR3: CASSLGHRGITDTQYF
D: .; V: TRBV7-6; size: .; J: TRBJ2-1; DNA: TGTGCCAGCAGCTTCATCCTCTCCTCCAGGGAGCAGTTCTTC; CDR3: CASSFILSSREQFF
D: TRBD2; V: TRBV18; size: .; J: TRBJ2-7; DNA: TGTGCCAGCTCACCTCCTAGCGGGACCTTCTACGAGCAGTACTTC; CDR3: CASSPPSGTFYEQYF
D: .; V: TRBV4-2; size: .; J: TRBJ1-5; DNA: TGTGCCAGCAGGCCTAGAGACAGCTCCAATCAGCCCCAGCATTTT; CDR3: CASRPRDSSNQPQHF
D: TRBD1; V: TRBV6-5; size: .; J: TRBJ2-7; DNA: TGTGCCAGCAGTTACGGACAGGGGGCTTTCTACGAGCAGTACTTC; CDR3: CASSYGQGAFYEQYF
D: .; V: TRBV2; size: medium-sized; J: TRBJ2-3; DNA: TGTGCCAGCAGTCAGCTCCCGACTAGCACAGATACGCAGTATTTT; CDR3: CASSQLPTSTDTQYF
D: TRBD1; V: TRBV27; size: .; J: TRBJ2-7; DNA: TGTGCCAGCAGTCCCATCGACAGGGGGCCGTACGAGCAGTACTTC; CDR3: CASSPIDRGPYEQYF
D: .; V: TRBV9; size: .; J: TRBJ2-3; DNA: TGTGCCAGCAGCGTTTCTTCTAGCACAGATACGCAGTATTTT; CDR3: CASSVSSSTDTQYF
D: .; V: TRBV27; size: .; J: TRBJ1-5; DNA: TGTGCCAGCAGTTTATTCAGAAATCAGCCCCAGCATTTT; CDR3: CASSLFRNQPQHF
D: TRBD1; V: TRBV6-1; size: .; J: TRBJ2-7; DNA: TGTGCCAGCACGGGACAGACTTTCTCCTACGAGCAGTACTTC; CDR3: CASTGQTFSYEQYF
D: TRBD1; V: TRBV20-1; size: .; J: TRBJ1-2; DNA: TGCAGTGCTACACAGGGGGACGGCTACACCTTC; CDR3: CSATQGDGYTF
D: .; V: TRBV6-5; size: few; J: TRBJ2-7; DNA: TGTGCCAGCAGTTATCGCAGAGAGGGGGCCTACGAGCAGTACTTC; CDR3: CASSYRREGAYEQYF
D: .; V: TRBV7-2; size: .; J: TRBJ2-3; DNA: TGTGCCAGCAGCTTCCCACTGAGCGGCACAGATACGCAGTATTTT; CDR3: CASSFPLSGTDTQYF
D: TRBD2; V: TRBV11-2; size: .; J: TRBJ2-7; DNA: TGTGCCAGCAGCTGGAGCGGGAGCTCATATGGGGAGCAGTACTTC; CDR3: CASSWSGSSYGEQYF
D: .; V: TRBV2; size: few; J: TRBJ1-5; DNA: TGTGCGAGTAGACGGGACACCTATTATGATCAGCCCCAGCATTTT; CDR3: CASRRDTYYDQPQHF
D: TRBD1; V: TRBV7-8; size: .; J: TRBJ2-4; DNA: TGTGCCAGCAGCTCCGGGACAGGGGAACGAGCCAAAAACATTCAGTACTTC; CDR3: CASSSGTGERAKNIQYF
D: TRBD2; V: TRBV7-6; size: medium-sized; J: TRBJ2-1; DNA: TGTGCCAGCAGCTTATATGGGGGGACTAGCGGGAGACGGTACAATGAGCAGTTCTTC; CDR3: CASSLYGGTSGRRYNEQFF
D: .; V: TRBV25-1; size: medium-sized; J: TRBJ1-2; DNA: TGTGCCAGCGCACAGAACTATGGCTACACCTTC; CDR3: CASAQNYGYTF
D: .; V: TRBV27; size: .; J: TRBJ1-1; DNA: TGTGCCAGCAGTTTTTCGCAGGGCGCGAACACTGAAGCTTTCTTT; CDR3: CASSFSQGANTEAFF
D: .; V: TRBV5-1; size: .; J: TRBJ2-1; DNA: TGCGCCAGCATCCGCCCGGGGAGTTATGAGCAGTTCTTC; CDR3: CASIRPGSYEQFF
D: .; V: TRBV27; size: .; J: TRBJ1-2; DNA: TGTGCCAGCAGCTCCGGGGGGGCGGGTGGCTACACCTTC; CDR3: CASSSGGAGGYTF
D: .; V: TRBV7-9; size: .; J: TRBJ1-5; DNA: TGTGCCAGCAGCTTCGACAGCAGCAATCAGCCCCAGCATTTT; CDR3: CASSFDSSNQPQHF
D: .; V: TRBV6-6; size: .; J: TRBJ1-1; DNA: TGTGCCAGCAGTTACGAGGCAGTTGGGGCTTTCTTT; CDR3: CASSYEAVGAFF
D: .; V: TRBV10-3; size: .; J: TRBJ2-1; DNA: TGTGCCATCAGTGGGGAGGACCCTGCCTACAATGAGCAGTTCTTC; CDR3: CAISGEDPAYNEQFF
D: .; V: TRBV21-1; size: few; J: TRBJ1-2; DNA: TGTGCCAGCAGCAGAGGGGGACATGGCTACACCTTC; CDR3: CASSRGGHGYTF